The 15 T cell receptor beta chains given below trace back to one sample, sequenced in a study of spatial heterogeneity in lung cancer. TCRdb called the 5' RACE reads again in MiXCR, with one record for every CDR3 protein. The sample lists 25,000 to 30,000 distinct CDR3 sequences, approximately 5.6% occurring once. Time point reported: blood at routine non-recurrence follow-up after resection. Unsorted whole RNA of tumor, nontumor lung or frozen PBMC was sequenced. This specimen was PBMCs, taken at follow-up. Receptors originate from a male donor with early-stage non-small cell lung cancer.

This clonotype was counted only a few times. For the CDR3, the DNA is TGTGCCAGCAGCTTACAGGGTTACACTGAAGCTTTCTTT. It translates to CASSLQGYTEAFF. This sequence joins TRBV7-6 and TRBJ1-1; D is possibly TRBD1 (5 bases). CDR3 size: 13 residues. V shed 2 bases and J shed 3 bases, with 7 bases lying between them. Germline V gene sequence: CDR1 SGHVS, CDR2 FNYEAQ.

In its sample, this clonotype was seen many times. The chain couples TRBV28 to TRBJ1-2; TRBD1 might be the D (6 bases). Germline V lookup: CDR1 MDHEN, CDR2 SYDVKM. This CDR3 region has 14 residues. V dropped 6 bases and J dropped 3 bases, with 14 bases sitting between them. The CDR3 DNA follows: TGTGCCAGCAGGGAATCAGGGGTTCACTATGGCTACACCTTC. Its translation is CASRESGVHYGYTF.

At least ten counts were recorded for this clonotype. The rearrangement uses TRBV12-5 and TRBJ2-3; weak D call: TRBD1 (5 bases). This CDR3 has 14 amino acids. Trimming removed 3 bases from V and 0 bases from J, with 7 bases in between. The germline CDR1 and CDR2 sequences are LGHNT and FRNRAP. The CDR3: CASGFTGSTDTQYF. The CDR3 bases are TGTGCTAGTGGTTTCACAGGTAGCACAGATACGCAGTATTTT.

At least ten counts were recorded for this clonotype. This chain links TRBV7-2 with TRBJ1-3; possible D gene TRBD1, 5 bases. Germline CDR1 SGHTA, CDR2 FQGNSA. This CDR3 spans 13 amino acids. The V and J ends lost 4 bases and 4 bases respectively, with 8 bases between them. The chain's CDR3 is CASSSEGGNTIYF. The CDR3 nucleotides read TGTGCCAGCAGCTCCGAGGGGGGAAACACCATATATTTT.

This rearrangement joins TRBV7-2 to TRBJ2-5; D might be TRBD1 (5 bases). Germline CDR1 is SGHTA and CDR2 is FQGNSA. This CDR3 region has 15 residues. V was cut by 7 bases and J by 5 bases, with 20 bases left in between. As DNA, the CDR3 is TGTGCCAGCAACCGTAAGGGGCAAAAATGGGAGACCCAGTACTTC. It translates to CASNRKGQKWETQYF.

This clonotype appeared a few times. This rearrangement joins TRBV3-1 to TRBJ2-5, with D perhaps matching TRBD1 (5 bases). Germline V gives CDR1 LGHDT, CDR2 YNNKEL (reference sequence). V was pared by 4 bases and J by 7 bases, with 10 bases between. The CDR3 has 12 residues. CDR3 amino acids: CASSRQTPTQYF. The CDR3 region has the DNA TGTGCCAGCAGCCGACAGACGCCGACCCAGTACTTC.

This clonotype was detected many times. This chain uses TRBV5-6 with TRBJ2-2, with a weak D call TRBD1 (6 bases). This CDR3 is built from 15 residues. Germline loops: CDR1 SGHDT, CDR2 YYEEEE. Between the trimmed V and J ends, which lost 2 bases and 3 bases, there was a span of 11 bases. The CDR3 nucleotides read TGTGCCAGCAGCTTAGGGGGATTATACACCGGGGAGCTGTTTTTT. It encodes CASSLGGLYTGELFF.

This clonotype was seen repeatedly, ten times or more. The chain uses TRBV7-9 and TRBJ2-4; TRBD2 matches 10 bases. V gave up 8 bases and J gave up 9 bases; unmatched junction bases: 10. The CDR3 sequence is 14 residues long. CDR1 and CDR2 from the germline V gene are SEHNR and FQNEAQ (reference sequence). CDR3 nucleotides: TGTGCCAGCCGTGCTAGCGGGGGTATTACCATTCAGTACTTC. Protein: CASRASGGITIQYF.

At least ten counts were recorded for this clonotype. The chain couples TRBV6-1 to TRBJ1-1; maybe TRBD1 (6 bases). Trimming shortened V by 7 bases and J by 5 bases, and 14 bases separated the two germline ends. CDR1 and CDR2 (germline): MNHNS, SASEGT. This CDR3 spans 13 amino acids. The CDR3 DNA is TGTGCCAGCATGGGGTACAGGGTGACTGAAGCTTTCTTT. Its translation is CASMGYRVTEAFF.

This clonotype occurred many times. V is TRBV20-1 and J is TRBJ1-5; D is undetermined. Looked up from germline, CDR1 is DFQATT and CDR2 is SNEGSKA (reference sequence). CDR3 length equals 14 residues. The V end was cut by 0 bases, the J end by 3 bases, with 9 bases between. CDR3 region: CSARESRYNQPQHF. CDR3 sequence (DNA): TGCAGTGCTAGAGAATCCAGATACAATCAGCCCCAGCATTTT.

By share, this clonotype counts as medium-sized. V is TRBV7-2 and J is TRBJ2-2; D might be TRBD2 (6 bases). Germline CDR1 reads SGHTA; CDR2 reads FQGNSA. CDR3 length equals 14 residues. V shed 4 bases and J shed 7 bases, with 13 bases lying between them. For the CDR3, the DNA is TGTGCCAGCAGCTCGGGACTCCAGGGCGGGGAGCTGTTTTTT. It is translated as CASSSGLQGGELFF.

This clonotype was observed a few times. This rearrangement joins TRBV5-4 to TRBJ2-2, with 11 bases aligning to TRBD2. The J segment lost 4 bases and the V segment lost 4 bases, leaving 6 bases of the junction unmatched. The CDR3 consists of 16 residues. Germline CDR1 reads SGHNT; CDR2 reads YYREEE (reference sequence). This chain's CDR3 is CASSPLAGGGTGELFF. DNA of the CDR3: TGTGCCAGCAGCCCTTTAGCGGGAGGGGGCACCGGGGAGCTGTTTTTT.

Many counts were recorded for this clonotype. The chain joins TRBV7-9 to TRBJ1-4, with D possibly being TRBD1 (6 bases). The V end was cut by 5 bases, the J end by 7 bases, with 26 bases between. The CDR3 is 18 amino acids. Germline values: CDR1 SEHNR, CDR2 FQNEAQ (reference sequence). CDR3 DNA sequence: TGTGCCAGCAGCCTCAATGAACCCGGTCCCGGGGGGCGTGAAAAACTGTTTTTT. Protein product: CASSLNEPGPGGREKLFF.

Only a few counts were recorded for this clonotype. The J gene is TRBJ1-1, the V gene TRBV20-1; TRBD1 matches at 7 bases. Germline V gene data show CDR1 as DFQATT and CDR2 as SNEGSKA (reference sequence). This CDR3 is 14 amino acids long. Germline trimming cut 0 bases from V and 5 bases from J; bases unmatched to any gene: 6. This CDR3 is CSARDRGGMTEAFF. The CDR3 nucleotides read TGCAGTGCTAGAGACAGAGGGGGCATGACTGAAGCTTTCTTT.

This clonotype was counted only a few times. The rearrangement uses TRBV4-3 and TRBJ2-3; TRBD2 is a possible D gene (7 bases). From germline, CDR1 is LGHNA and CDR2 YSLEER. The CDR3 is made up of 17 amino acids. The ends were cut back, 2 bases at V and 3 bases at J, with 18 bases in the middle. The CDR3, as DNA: TGCGCCAGCAGCCAACCGGGGGGCGCCGGAGGGACAGATACGCAGTATTTT. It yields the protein CASSQPGGAGGTDTQYF.